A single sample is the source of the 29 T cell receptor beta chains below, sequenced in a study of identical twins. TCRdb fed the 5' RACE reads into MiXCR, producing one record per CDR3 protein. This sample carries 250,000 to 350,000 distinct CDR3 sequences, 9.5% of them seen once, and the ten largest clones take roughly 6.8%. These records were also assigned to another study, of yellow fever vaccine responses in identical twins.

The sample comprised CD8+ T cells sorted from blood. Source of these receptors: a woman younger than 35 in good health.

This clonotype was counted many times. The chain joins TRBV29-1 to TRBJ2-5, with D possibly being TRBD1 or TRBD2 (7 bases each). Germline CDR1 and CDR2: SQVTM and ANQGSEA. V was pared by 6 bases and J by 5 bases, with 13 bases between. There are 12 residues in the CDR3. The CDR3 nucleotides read TGCAGCGTCCGACAGGGAGGGGAGACCCAGTACTTC. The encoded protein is CSVRQGGETQYF. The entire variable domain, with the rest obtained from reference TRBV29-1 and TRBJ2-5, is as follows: SAVISQKPSRDICQRGTSLTIQCQVDSQVTMMFWYRQQPGQSLTLIATANQGSEATYESGFVIDKFPISRPNLTFSTLTVSNMSPEDSSIYLCSVRQGGETQYFGPGTRLLVL.

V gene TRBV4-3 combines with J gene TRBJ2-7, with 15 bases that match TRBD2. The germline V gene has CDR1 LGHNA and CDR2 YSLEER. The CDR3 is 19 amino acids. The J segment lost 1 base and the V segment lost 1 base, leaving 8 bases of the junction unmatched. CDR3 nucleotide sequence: TGCGCCAGCAGCCAAGGGGAGGGACTAGCGGGGGGCCTTTCCTACGAGCAGTACTTC. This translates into CASSQGEGLAGGLSYEQYF.

The CDR3 spells CSARDSGGSNTEAFF. The DNA of the CDR3 is TGCAGTGCTAGAGATTCAGGGGGCTCGAACACTGAAGCTTTCTTT. V gene TRBV20-1 combines with J gene TRBJ1-1; 8 bases map to TRBD1. J gave up 1 base and V 0 bases, and 4 bases lay outside the gene matches. The CDR3 loop spans 15 amino acids. Looked up from germline, CDR1 is DFQATT and CDR2 is SNEGSKA (reference sequence).

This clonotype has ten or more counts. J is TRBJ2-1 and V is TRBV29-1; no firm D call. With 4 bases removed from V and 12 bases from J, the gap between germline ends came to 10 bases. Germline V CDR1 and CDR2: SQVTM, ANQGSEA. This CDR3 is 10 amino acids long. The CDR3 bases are TGCAGCGTTGGAGCGAGTGCGCAGTTCTTC. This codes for CSVGASAQFF.

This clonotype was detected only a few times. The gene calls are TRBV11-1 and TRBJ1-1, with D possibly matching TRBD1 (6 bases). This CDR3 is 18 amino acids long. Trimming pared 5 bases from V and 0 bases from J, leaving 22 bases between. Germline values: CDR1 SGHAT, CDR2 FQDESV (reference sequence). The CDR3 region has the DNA TGTGCCAGCAGCCTAGGAATTCAGGGGCCGACTATGAACACTGAAGCTTTCTTT. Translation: CASSLGIQGPTMNTEAFF.

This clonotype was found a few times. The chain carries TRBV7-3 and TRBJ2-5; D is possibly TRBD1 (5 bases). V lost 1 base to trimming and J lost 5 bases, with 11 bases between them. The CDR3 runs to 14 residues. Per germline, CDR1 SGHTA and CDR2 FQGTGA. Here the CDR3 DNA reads TGTGCCAGCAGCTTAAGTCCAGGGTGGGAGACCCAGTACTTC. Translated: CASSLSPGWETQYF.

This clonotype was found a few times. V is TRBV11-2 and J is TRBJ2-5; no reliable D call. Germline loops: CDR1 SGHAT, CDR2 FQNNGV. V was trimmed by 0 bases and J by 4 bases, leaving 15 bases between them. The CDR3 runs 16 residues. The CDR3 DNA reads TGTGCCAGCAGCTTAGAATATCGGGCAGGTTCAGAGACCCAGTACTTC. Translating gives CASSLEYRAGSETQYF.

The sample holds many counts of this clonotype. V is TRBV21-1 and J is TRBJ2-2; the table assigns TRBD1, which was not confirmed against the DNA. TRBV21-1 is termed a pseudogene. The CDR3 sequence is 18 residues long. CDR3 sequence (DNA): TGTGCCAGCAGCCCCCGGGACAGGGATCCTTGGAACACCGGGGAGCTGTTTTTT. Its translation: CASSPRDRDPWNTGELFF.

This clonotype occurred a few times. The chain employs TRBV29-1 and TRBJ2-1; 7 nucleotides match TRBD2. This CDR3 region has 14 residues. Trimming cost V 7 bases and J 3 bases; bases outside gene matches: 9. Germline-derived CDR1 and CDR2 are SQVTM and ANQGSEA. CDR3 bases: TGCAGCGCCCCATACCTAGCGGACTACAATGAGCAGTTCTTC. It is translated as CSAPYLADYNEQFF.

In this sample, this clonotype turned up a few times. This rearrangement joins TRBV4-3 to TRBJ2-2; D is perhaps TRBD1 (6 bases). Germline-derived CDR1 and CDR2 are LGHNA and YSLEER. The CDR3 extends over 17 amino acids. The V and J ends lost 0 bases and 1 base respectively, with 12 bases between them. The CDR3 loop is CASSQDRGHMNTGELFF. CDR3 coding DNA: TGCGCCAGCAGCCAAGATAGGGGACACATGAACACCGGGGAGCTGTTTTTT.

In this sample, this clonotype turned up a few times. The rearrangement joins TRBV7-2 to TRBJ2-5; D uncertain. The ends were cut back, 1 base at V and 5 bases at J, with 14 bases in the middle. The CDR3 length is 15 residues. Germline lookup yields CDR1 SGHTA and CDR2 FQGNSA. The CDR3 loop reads CASSLEGFLGETQYF. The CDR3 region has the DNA TGTGCCAGCAGCTTAGAAGGATTCTTAGGGGAGACCCAGTACTTC. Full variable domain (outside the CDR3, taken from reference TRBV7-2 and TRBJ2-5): GAGVSQSPSNKVTEKGKDVELRCDPISGHTALYWYRQSLGQGLEFLIYFQGNSAPDKSGLPSDRFSAERTGGSVSTLTIQRTQQEDSAVYLCASSLEGFLGETQYFGPGTRLLVL.

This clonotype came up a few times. The CDR3 loop reads CASSAREQGVGKLFF. The CDR3 DNA reads TGTGCCAGCAGCGCTCGGGAACAGGGGGTTGGAAAACTGTTTTTT. This chain uses TRBV7-9 with TRBJ1-4; 8 bases match TRBD1. The V and J ends lost 5 bases and 10 bases, in that order; junction bases with no gene match: 12. CDR3 length equals 15 residues. Germline CDR1 SEHNR, CDR2 FQNEAQ (reference sequence).

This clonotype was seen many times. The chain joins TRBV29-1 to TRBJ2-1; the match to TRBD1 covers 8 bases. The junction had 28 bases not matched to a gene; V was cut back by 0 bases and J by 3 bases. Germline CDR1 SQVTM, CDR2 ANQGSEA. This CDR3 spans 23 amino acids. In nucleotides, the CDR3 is TGCAGCGTTGAAGATCCGGAGACAGGGGTGGGAAACGACCGGGACCCCAACTACAATGAGCAGTTCTTC. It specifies CSVEDPETGVGNDRDPNYNEQFF.

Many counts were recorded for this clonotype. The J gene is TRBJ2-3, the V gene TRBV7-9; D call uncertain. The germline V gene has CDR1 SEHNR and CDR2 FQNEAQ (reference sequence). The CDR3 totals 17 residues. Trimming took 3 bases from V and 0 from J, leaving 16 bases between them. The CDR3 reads CASSFPSAGPSTDTQYF. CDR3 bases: TGTGCCAGCAGCTTCCCCTCAGCAGGCCCAAGCACAGATACGCAGTATTTT.

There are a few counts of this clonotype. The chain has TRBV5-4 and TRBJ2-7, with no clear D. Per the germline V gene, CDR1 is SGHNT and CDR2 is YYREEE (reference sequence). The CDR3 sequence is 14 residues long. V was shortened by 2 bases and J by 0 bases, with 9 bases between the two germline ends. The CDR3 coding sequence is TGTGCCAGCAGCTTTTGGGGTAACTCCTACGAGCAGTACTTC. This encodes CASSFWGNSYEQYF.

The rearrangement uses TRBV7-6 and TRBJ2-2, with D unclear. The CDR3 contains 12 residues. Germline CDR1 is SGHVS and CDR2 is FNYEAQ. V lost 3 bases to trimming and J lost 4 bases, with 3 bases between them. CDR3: CASSFSTGELFF. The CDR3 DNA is TGTGCCAGCAGCTTTTCCACCGGGGAGCTGTTTTTT.

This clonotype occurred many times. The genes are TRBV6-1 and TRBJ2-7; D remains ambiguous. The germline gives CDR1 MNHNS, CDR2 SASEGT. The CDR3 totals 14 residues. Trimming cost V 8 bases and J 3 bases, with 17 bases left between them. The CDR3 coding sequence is TGTGCCAGCTCCTCCGTCCCAGGTAGCTACGAGCAGTACTTC. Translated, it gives CASSSVPGSYEQYF.

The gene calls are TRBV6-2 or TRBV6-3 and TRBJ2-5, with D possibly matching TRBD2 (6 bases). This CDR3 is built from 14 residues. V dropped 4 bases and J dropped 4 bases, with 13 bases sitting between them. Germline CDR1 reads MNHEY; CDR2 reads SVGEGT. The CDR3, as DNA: TGTGCCAGCAGTTTCGGAACTAGCTCAGAGACCCAGTACTTC. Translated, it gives CASSFGTSSETQYF.

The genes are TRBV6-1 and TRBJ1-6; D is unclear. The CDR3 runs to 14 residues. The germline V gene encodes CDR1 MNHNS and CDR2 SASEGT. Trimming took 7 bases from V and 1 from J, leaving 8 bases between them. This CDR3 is CASMGGSYNSPLHF. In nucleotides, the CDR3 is TGTGCCAGCATGGGAGGGTCCTATAATTCACCCCTCCACTTT.

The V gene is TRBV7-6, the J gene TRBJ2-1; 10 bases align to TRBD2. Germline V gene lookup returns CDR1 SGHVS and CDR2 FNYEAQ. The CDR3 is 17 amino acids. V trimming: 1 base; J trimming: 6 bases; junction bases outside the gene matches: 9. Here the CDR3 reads CASSLEPSGSPGNEQFF. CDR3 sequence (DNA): TGTGCCAGCAGCTTAGAGCCTAGCGGGAGCCCTGGCAATGAGCAGTTCTTC.

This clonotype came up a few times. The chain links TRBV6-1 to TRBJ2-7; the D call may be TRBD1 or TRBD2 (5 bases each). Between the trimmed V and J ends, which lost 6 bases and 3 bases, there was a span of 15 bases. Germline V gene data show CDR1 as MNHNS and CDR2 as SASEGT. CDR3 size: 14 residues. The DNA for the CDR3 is TGTGCCAGCAGGCCCGGGACGGACCTCTACGAGCAGTACTTC. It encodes CASRPGTDLYEQYF.

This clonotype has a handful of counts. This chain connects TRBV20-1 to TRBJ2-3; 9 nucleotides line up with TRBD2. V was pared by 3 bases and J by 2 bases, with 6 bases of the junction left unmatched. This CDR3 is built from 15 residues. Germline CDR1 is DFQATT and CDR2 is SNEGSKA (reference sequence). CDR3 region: CSASLAGSYTDTQYF. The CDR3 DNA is TGCAGTGCTAGCCTAGCGGGGAGCTACACAGATACGCAGTATTTT.

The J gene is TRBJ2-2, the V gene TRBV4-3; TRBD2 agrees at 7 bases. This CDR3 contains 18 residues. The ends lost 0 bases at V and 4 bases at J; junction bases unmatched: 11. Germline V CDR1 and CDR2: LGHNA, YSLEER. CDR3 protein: CASSQDWAGLGITGELFF. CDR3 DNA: TGCGCCAGCAGCCAAGATTGGGCAGGACTAGGGATCACCGGGGAGCTGTTTTTT.

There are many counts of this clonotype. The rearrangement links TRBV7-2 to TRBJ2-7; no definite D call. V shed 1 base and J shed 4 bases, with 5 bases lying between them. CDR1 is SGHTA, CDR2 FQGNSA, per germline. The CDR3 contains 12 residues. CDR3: CASSLVWYEQYF. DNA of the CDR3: TGTGCCAGCAGCTTAGTTTGGTACGAGCAGTACTTC.

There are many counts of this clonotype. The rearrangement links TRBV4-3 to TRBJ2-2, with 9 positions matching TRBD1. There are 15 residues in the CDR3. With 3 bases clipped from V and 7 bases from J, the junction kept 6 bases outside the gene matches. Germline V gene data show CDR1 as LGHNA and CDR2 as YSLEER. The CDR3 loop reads CASSQDRGRHGELFF. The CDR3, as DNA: TGCGCCAGCAGCCAGGACAGGGGACGGCACGGGGAGCTGTTTTTT.

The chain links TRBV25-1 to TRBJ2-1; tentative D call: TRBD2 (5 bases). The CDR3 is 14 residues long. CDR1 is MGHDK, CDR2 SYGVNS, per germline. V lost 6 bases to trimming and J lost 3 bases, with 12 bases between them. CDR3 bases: TGTGCCAGCAGGGATGACGGGAACTACAATGAGCAGTTCTTC. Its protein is CASRDDGNYNEQFF.

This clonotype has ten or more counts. The CDR3 DNA reads TGTGCCAGCAGTTACGGGACTCCCGAGGGGGAGACCCAGTACTTC. It is translated as CASSYGTPEGETQYF. This chain uses TRBV6-5 with TRBJ2-5; D is perhaps TRBD2 (6 bases). This CDR3 is 15 amino acids long. Trimming took off 2 bases at V and 5 bases at J, with 15 bases between the two ends. Germline V gives CDR1 MNHEY, CDR2 SVGAGI.

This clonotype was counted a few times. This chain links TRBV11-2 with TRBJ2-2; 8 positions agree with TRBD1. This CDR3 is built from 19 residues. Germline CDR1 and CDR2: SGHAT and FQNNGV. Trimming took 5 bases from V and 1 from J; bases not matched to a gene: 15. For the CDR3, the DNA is TGTGCCAGCAGCCCCTTCCCAATTGGACAGGGATGGAACACCGGGGAGCTGTTTTTT. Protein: CASSPFPIGQGWNTGELFF.

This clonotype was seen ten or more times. DNA of the CDR3: TGCGCCAGCAGCCAAGATTGGGGACTTTTCTCCTACGAGCAGTACTTC. It translates to CASSQDWGLFSYEQYF. The chain links TRBV4-3 to TRBJ2-7, with a tentative D call TRBD2 (6 bases). The germline V gene encodes CDR1 LGHNA and CDR2 YSLEER. The CDR3 consists of 16 residues. With 0 bases removed from V and 0 bases from J, the gap between germline ends came to 12 bases.